Presented here are 6 T cell receptor beta chains from one specimen sequenced in a study of metastatic and nonmetastatic thyroid tumors. With MiXCR, TCRdb reprocessed the PCR reads. The sample has roughly 30,000 clones, 20% to 25% seen once. None of the patients had undergone any treatment ahead of thyroid surgery. What was sequenced was blood. These receptor sequences come from a female donor with papillary thyroid cancer or a benign thyroid nodule (not recorded which). Some clones in this sample may be carry-over from other donors' samples.

This clone was detected only a few times. The CDR3: CASHGQAHYEQYF. CDR3 nucleotides: TGTGCCAGCCATGGACAGGCCCATTACGAGCAGTACTTC. This rearrangement joins TRBV28 to TRBJ2-7; 7 nucleotides align to TRBD1. The CDR3 consists of 13 residues. Germline CDR1 reads MDHEN; CDR2 reads SYDVKM. The V segment lost 8 bases and the J segment 4 bases; nucleotides outside the gene matches: 8.

By sample fraction, this clone is medium-sized. The gene calls are TRBV6-1 and TRBJ2-3; tentatively, D is TRBD1 (6 bases). The germline V gene has CDR1 MNHNS and CDR2 SASEGT. The length of the CDR3 is 12 residues. Trimming removed 5 bases from V and 6 bases from J, with 9 bases in between. The DNA for the CDR3 is TGTGCCAGCAGTTATCAGGGGGATACGCAGTATTTT. It is translated as CASSYQGDTQYF.

The J gene is TRBJ2-1, the V gene TRBV15, with 7 bases identical to TRBD2. CDR3 length equals 12 residues. Germline values: CDR1 LNHNV, CDR2 YYDKDF (reference sequence). V lost 5 bases to trimming and J lost 15 bases; unmatched junction nucleotides: 10. The CDR3 reads CATSGGLGRVFF. The CDR3 DNA sequence: TGTGCCACCAGCGGTGGACTAGGTCGAGTGTTCTTC.

This clone has only a few counts. The V call is TRBV6-2 or TRBV6-3, the J call TRBJ2-3; 9 positions agree with TRBD2. The CDR3 runs 15 residues. In germline, CDR1 is MNHEY, CDR2 SVGEGT. With V trimmed by 6 bases and J by 4 bases, 8 bases remained unmatched. This CDR3 is CASRSSGGAPDTQYF. CDR3 in DNA: TGTGCCAGCAGGAGTAGCGGGGGAGCCCCAGATACGCAGTATTTT.

The sample holds a few counts of this clone. The chain joins TRBV6-1 to TRBJ1-1, with D unresolved. The CDR3 has 14 residues. The germline CDR1 and CDR2 sequences are MNHNS and SASEGT. Trimming removed 8 bases from V and 5 bases from J, with 18 bases in between. Here the CDR3 DNA reads TGTGCCAGCCTCAAAACGGACGGAGGGACTGAAGCTTTCTTT. Its translation: CASLKTDGGTEAFF.

By share, this clone counts as medium-sized. The chain recombines TRBV12-3 or TRBV12-4 with TRBJ2-2; 12 bases are shared with TRBD2. The CDR3 consists of 16 residues. Trimming at V came to 5 bases and at J to 6 bases, leaving 7 bases not matched to a gene. CDR3 region: CASSLSSGGASGELFF. In DNA form, the CDR3 reads TGTGCCAGCAGTCTTTCTAGCGGGGGGGCTTCCGGGGAGCTGTTTTTT.